This is a list of T cell receptor beta chains from one sample in a study of T-cell memory formation after mild COVID-19. TCRdb independently ran MiXCR on the 5' RACE reads; one entry per CDR3 protein. The sample lists roughly 200,000 distinct CDR3 sequences, approximately 10% occurring once. Material: PBMCs or a T cell subset sorted from them (not recorded which). The receptor set was obtained from a man between 18 and 29 years old who had mild COVID-19 (a few samples of this study predate the infection). Cell type and time point are not known. Both conserved end residues are part of each CDR3. A D gene is named only where the DNA matches it firmly. Clone size appears in some rows only: once, few, many, or a class for an expanded clone.

>TRBV11-2|TRBJ1-5|few|TRBD1
CASSAVGQGWDQPQHF
TGTGCCAGCAGCGCCGTAGGACAGGGATGGGATCAGCCCCAGCATTTT
>TRBV6-2/TRBV6-3|TRBJ2-7|few|NA
CASSRGHYPSYEQYF
TGTGCCAGCAGCCGTGGACACTATCCCTCCTACGAGCAGTACTTC
>TRBV6-6|TRBJ1-2|NA|NA
CASSSSTGSLYTF
TGTGCCAGCAGTTCATCCACGGGTAGTCTCTACACCTTC
>TRBV27|TRBJ2-7|NA|TRBD2
CASSFLGGDYEQYF
TGTGCCAGCAGTTTCTTGGGGGGGGACTACGAGCAGTACTTC
>TRBV20-1|TRBJ2-1|NA|TRBD2
CSARATWRGWYNEQFF
TGCAGTGCTAGAGCAACTTGGCGGGGGTGGTACAATGAGCAGTTCTTC
>TRBV6-5|TRBJ2-1|many|NA
CASSYSTAYNEQFF
TGTGCCAGCAGTTACTCGACGGCCTACAATGAGCAGTTCTTC
>TRBV27|TRBJ2-5|many|NA
CASSLYGQQETQYF
TGTGCCAGCAGTTTATACGGGCAGCAAGAGACCCAGTACTTC
>TRBV3-1|TRBJ2-5|NA|NA
CASSQTGGVETQYF
TGTGCCAGCAGCCAAACTGGGGGTGTAGAGACCCAGTACTTC
>TRBV5-1|TRBJ1-1|NA|TRBD1
CASSSGGAGNTEAFF
TGCGCCAGCAGCTCAGGGGGCGCAGGGAACACTGAAGCTTTCTTT
>TRBV20-1|TRBJ2-7|NA|TRBD2
CSASYLSGGTTYEQYF
TGCAGTGCTAGCTACCTTAGCGGGGGGACTACCTACGAGCAGTACTTC
>TRBV20-1|TRBJ2-3|few|NA
CSARATPPDTQYF
TGCAGTGCTAGAGCTACCCCTCCAGATACGCAGTATTTT
>TRBV20-1|TRBJ2-2|NA|NA
CSARGPYTGELFF
TGCAGTGCTAGGGGGCCCTACACCGGGGAGCTGTTTTTT
>TRBV23-1|TRBJ2-5|many|NA
CASSQSPAGAGKETQYF
TGCGCCAGCAGTCAATCGCCCGCGGGGGCCGGGAAAGAGACCCAGTACTTC
>TRBV3-1|TRBJ1-5|few|NA
CASSYRADQPQHF
TGTGCCAGCAGCTACAGGGCCGATCAGCCCCAGCATTTT
>TRBV6-5|TRBJ2-5|NA|NA
CASREFGTQYF
TGTGCCAGCAGGGAATTCGGGACCCAGTACTTC
>TRBV4-2|TRBJ2-2|NA|TRBD1
CASSHAEGADTGELFF
TGTGCCAGCAGCCATGCCGAGGGGGCCGATACCGGGGAGCTGTTTTTT
>TRBV5-6|TRBJ1-1|many|NA
CASSLGGGNTEAFF
TGTGCCAGCAGCTTGGGTGGAGGGAACACTGAAGCTTTCTTT
>TRBV12-3/TRBV12-4|TRBJ1-5|many|NA
CASSLKGPQHF
TGTGCCAGCAGTTTAAAAGGACCCCAGCATTTT
>TRBV7-2|TRBJ2-6|many|NA
CASRGYLGNGANVLTF
TGTGCCAGCAGAGGGTATCTAGGGAACGGGGCCAACGTCCTGACTTTC
>TRBV24-1|TRBJ2-2|NA|NA
CATSDTGGNTGELFF
TGTGCCACCAGTGATACGGGGGGCAACACCGGGGAGCTGTTTTTT
>TRBV25-1|TRBJ2-2|many|TRBD1
CASSEQGAGELFF
TGTGCCAGCAGTGAACAGGGGGCCGGGGAGCTGTTTTTT
>TRBV6-1|TRBJ2-3|few|TRBD1
CASSTGTGALLRTDTQYF
TGTGCCAGCAGTACCGGGACAGGGGCCTTATTACGCACAGATACGCAGTATTTT
>TRBV6-6|TRBJ2-6|NA|NA
CASRTGPLGTGANVLTF
TGTGCCAGCCGAACAGGGCCCCTGGGGACTGGGGCCAACGTCCTGACTTTC
>TRBV18|TRBJ2-3|NA|TRBD1
CASSATGGPLDTQYF
TGTGCCAGCTCAGCTACAGGGGGCCCGCTGGATACGCAGTATTTT
>TRBV18|TRBJ2-3|few|TRBD2
CASSPPGLAGGSTDTQYF
TGTGCCAGCTCACCACCTGGACTAGCGGGGGGAAGCACAGATACGCAGTATTTT
>TRBV5-1|TRBJ2-5|many|TRBD1
CASSPGQGAIVQTQYF
TGCGCCAGCAGCCCCGGACAGGGGGCTATTGTTCAGACCCAGTACTTC
>TRBV5-4|TRBJ2-7|NA|NA
CASSRKTDYEQYF
TGTGCCAGCAGCAGAAAGACAGACTACGAGCAGTACTTC
>TRBV6-6|TRBJ2-3|NA|TRBD2
CASRQRGGTDTQYF
TGTGCCAGCAGGCAACGGGGGGGCACAGATACGCAGTATTTT
>TRBV12-3/TRBV12-4|TRBJ1-1|few|NA
CASSPITTPITEAFF
TGTGCCAGCAGCCCAATTACAACTCCGATCACTGAAGCTTTCTTT
>TRBV5-6|TRBJ2-3|NA|NA
CASSRRDSWDTQYF
TGTGCCAGCAGCAGAAGGGACTCCTGGGATACGCAGTATTTT
>TRBV19|TRBJ1-5|NA|NA
CASIGKASNQPQHF
TGTGCCAGTATCGGGAAAGCGAGCAATCAGCCCCAGCATTTT
>TRBV5-1|TRBJ2-1|many|TRBD2
CASSSSTSGGNNEQFF
TGCGCCAGCAGCTCGAGCACTAGCGGGGGGAACAATGAGCAGTTCTTC
>TRBV6-1|TRBJ1-1|NA|NA
CASNRPVNTEAFF
TGTGCCAGCAATAGGCCTGTGAACACTGAAGCTTTCTTT